The sequence of this TCR beta chain was determined in a study of T cell changes during pregnancy in multiple sclerosis. The CDR3 is made up of 17 amino acids. The germline V gene has CDR1 MDHEN and CDR2 SYDVKM. V shed 8 bases and J shed 2 bases, with 21 bases lying between them. The protocol was immunoSEQ multiplex PCR, while the TCRdb copy is restricted to in-frame clones and leaves out a portion. The repertoire includes under 50,000 clones, 90% to 95% of them detected once, and around 4.7% sits in the top ten. This receptor was identified in a female donor with multiple sclerosis, enrolled in a pregnancy study. The rearrangement links TRBV28 to TRBJ2-2, with D unclear. Source: CD8+ T cells from peripheral blood mononuclear cells, taken in the first trimester of pregnancy. This CDR3 is CASRTDFRGYNTGELFF. CDR3 DNA: TGTGCCAGCCGCACGGATTTCCGCGGTTATAACACCGGGGAGCTGTTTTTT.